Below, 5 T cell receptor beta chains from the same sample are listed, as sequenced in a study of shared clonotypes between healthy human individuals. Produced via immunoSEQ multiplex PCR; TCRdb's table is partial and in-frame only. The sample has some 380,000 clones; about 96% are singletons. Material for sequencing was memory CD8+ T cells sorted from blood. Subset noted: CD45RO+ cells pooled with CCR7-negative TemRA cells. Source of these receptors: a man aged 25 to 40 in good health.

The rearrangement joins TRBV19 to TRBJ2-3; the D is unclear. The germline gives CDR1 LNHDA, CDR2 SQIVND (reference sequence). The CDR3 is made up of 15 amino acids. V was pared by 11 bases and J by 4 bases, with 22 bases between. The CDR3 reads CAASYSPDRADTQYF. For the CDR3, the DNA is TGTGCCGCTTCATACTCCCCGGACCGGGCAGATACGCAGTATTTT.

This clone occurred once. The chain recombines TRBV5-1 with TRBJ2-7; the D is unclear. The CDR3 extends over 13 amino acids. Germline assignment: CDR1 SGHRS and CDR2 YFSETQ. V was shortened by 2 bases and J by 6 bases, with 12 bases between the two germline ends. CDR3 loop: CASSFRFLGEQYF. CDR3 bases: TGCGCCAGCAGCTTCCGCTTTCTTGGCGAGCAGTACTTC. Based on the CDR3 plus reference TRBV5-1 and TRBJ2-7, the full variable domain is KAGVTQTPRYLIKTRGQQVTLSCSPISGHRSVSWYQQTPGQGLQFLFEYFSETQRNKGNFPGRFSGRQFSNSRSEMNVSTLELGDSALYLCASSFRFLGEQYFGPGTRLTVT.

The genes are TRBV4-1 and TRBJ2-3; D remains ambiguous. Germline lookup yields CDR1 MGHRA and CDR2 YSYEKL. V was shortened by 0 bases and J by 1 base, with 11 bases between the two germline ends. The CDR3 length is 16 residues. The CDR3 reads CASSQDLRSRTDTQYF. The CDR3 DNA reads TGCGCCAGCAGCCAAGATCTGCGAAGTCGCACAGATACGCAGTATTTT.

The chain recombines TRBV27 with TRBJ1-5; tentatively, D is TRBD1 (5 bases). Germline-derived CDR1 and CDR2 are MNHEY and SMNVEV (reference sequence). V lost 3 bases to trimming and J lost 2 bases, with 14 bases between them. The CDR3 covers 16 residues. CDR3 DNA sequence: TGTGCCAGCAGTTTGGCGGGGGACGGCCGCAATCAGCCCCAGCATTTT. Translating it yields CASSLAGDGRNQPQHF.

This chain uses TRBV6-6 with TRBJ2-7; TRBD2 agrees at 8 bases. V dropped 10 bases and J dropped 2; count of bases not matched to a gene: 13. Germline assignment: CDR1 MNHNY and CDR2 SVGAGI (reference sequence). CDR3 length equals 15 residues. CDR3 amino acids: CATQVGGRPPYEQYF. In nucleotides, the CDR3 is TGTGCCACGCAGGTAGGCGGGAGGCCTCCCTACGAGCAGTACTTC.